These 29 T cell receptor beta chains share one sample of origin, sequenced in a study of T cell responses to AZD1222 COVID-19 vaccine (dated by TCRdb to about 2021). In light of the paper, this sample's time point label describes: baseline before first vaccination. The library was obtained by the immunoSEQ multiplex PCR assay. The table was pulled from immuneACCESS by TCRdb, which kept in-frame rearrangements only. Such tables lose some clones; where checked, under half of the loss comes from unresolved V genes, and the rest has no known cause. The sample includes some 120,000 clones, with around 85% observed a single time. Together, the top ten hold approximately 1.7% of the sample. The sample consisted of peripheral blood, taken on day 0 of AZD1222 vaccination. These receptors were taken from an adult in good health.

The chain links TRBV5-6 to TRBJ2-3; D tentatively reads TRBD1 or TRBD2 (7 bases each). The CDR3 is 15 residues long. With 3 bases removed from V and 5 bases from J, the gap between germline ends came to 16 bases. Germline V CDR1 and CDR2: SGHDT, YYEEEE. In nucleotides, the CDR3 is TGTGCCAGCAGCTGGGAGGGGGCGTCACAAGATACGCAGTATTTT. This codes for CASSWEGASQDTQYF.

The chain recombines TRBV27 with TRBJ1-4, with 7 bases matching TRBD1. Germline lookup yields CDR1 MNHEY and CDR2 SMNVEV (reference sequence). Trimming cost V 6 bases and J 7 bases; bases outside gene matches: 8. This CDR3 has 14 amino acids. This chain's CDR3 is CASSLTGAGEKLFF. For the CDR3, the DNA is TGTGCCAGCAGCTTAACAGGGGCGGGTGAAAAACTGTTTTTT.

The chain employs TRBV11-1 and TRBJ2-1, with no clear D. This CDR3 has 14 residues. CDR1 and CDR2 from the germline V gene are SGHAT and FQDESV (reference sequence). Deletions cut 0 bases from V and 10 bases from J, with 13 bases between. CDR3 sequence (DNA): TGTGCCAGCAGCTTAGCCCCAGAAACGGGCGAGCAGTTCTTC. This codes for CASSLAPETGEQFF.

The rearrangement uses TRBV25-1 and TRBJ1-2; D is uncertain. The CDR3 has 11 amino acids. Germline CDR1 MGHDK, CDR2 SYGVNS. V was pared by 7 bases and J by 8 bases, with 11 bases between. The DNA of the CDR3 is TGTGCCAGCATCGGAGGAGGGGGCTACACCTTC. Protein sequence: CASIGGGGYTF.

This sequence joins TRBV24-1 and TRBJ1-4, with D maybe TRBD1 (5 bases). Trimming removed 2 bases from V and 3 bases from J, with 9 bases in between. Germline V gives CDR1 KGHDR, CDR2 SFDVKD. The CDR3 loop spans 15 amino acids. The CDR3 DNA is TGTGCCACCAGTGATTCCAGGGTGGCTAATGAAAAACTGTTTTTT. It encodes CATSDSRVANEKLFF.

The chain has TRBV10-3 and TRBJ1-2, with a possible D match to TRBD1 (5 bases). V gave up 2 bases and J gave up 6 bases, with 16 bases separating them. Germline V gene sequence: CDR1 ENHRY, CDR2 SYGVKD. The CDR3 covers 15 residues. The CDR3 region is CAISETGRQSNGYTF. The CDR3 nucleotides are TGTGCCATCAGTGAGACAGGCCGACAATCTAATGGCTACACCTTC.

The CDR3 loop is CASSLEQGLGSPLHF. For the CDR3, the DNA is TGTGCCAGCAGCTTGGAACAGGGCCTCGGTTCACCCCTCCACTTT. The J gene is TRBJ1-6, the V gene TRBV5-5, with D tentatively TRBD1 (6 bases). The CDR3 consists of 15 residues. V was trimmed by 0 bases and J by 9 bases, leaving 13 bases between them. CDR1 and CDR2 from the germline V gene are SGHKS and YYEKEE (reference sequence).

The V and J genes are TRBV5-1 and TRBJ2-7; 8 nucleotides align to TRBD2. Germline CDR1 and CDR2: SGHRS and YFSETQ. V shed 3 bases, J shed 5 bases, and the junction held 13 bases outside the gene matches. This CDR3 is 16 amino acids long. The CDR3 loop reads CASSSFGGGSTHEQYF. DNA for the CDR3: TGCGCCAGCAGCTCATTTGGCGGGGGGTCGACCCACGAGCAGTACTTC.

This chain links TRBV5-1 with TRBJ1-1; possibly TRBD1 for D (5 bases). The CDR3 runs 15 residues. Trimming left V 3 bases short and J 6 bases short, with 18 bases between. Germline V gene sequence: CDR1 SGHRS, CDR2 YFSETQ. Here the CDR3 reads CASSSLQEGFAEAFF. The CDR3 DNA is TGCGCCAGCAGCTCCTTACAAGAGGGGTTCGCTGAAGCTTTCTTT.

The chain carries TRBV2 and TRBJ1-2; tentative D call: TRBD1 (6 bases). Germline CDR1 SNHLY, CDR2 FYNNEI. This CDR3 spans 12 amino acids. V was trimmed by 8 bases and J by 3 bases, leaving 10 bases between them. The CDR3 nucleotides read TGTGCCAGCGAGGGGGGGGACTATGGCTACACCTTC. Residues: CASEGGDYGYTF.

The chain joins TRBV6-6 to TRBJ1-4, with 7 bases aligning to TRBD1. Germline CDR1 is MNHNY and CDR2 is SVGAGI (reference sequence). CDR3 length: 13 amino acids. J lost 7 bases, V lost 4 bases, and 3 bases had no gene match. CDR3 sequence (DNA): TGTGCCAGCAGTTCACGGACAGGTGAAAAACTGTTTTTT. This translates into CASSSRTGEKLFF.

CDR3 DNA: TGTGCCAGCAGCTTGCTAGCGGGAGGCCACGGGGAGTACTTC. It specifies CASSLLAGGHGEYF. The chain combines TRBV11-3 with TRBJ2-7, with 11 positions matching TRBD2. The CDR3 runs to 14 residues. V shed 3 bases, J shed 11 bases, and the junction held 9 bases outside the gene matches. CDR1 and CDR2 (germline): SGHNT, YENEEA.

The rearrangement uses TRBV11-2 and TRBJ2-1; 10 bases agree with TRBD2. The CDR3 sequence is 16 residues long. The germline V gene encodes CDR1 SGHAT and CDR2 FQNNGV. Germline trimming cut 5 bases from V and 5 bases from J; bases unmatched to any gene: 9. In DNA form, the CDR3 reads TGTGCCAGCAGCCGGCGGACTAGCGGTGGGCACAATGAGCAGTTCTTC. As protein: CASSRRTSGGHNEQFF. Together with reference TRBV11-2 and TRBJ2-1, the CDR3 gives the full variable domain: EAGVAQSPRYKIIEKRQSVAFWCNPISGHATLYWYQQILGQGPKLLIQFQNNGVVDDSQLPKDRFSAERLKGVDSTLKIQPAKLEDSAVYLCASSRRTSGGHNEQFFGPGTRLTVL.

This clone was recorded once. The rearrangement uses TRBV6-2 or TRBV6-3 and TRBJ2-5; tentative D call: TRBD1 (6 bases). The germline gives CDR1 MNHEY, CDR2 SVGEGT. V was clipped by 5 bases and J by 5 bases, with 21 bases between them. The CDR3 is 16 amino acids. The CDR3 bases are TGTGCCAGCAGTCACCCCCGACAGGCCGGAATGGAGACCCAGTACTTC. Its translation is CASSHPRQAGMETQYF.

This clone was seen only once. V usage is TRBV5-1 and J usage is TRBJ2-3; 12 bases fit TRBD2. The CDR3 totals 16 residues. V shed 1 base and J 0 bases; nucleotides not matched to a gene: 0. Germline V gene data show CDR1 as SGHRS and CDR2 as YFSETQ. The CDR3 reads CASSLTSGGSTDTQYF. CDR3 nucleotides: TGCGCCAGCAGCTTGACTAGCGGGGGGAGCACAGATACGCAGTATTTT.

CDR3 amino acids: CASSLSAIAKNIQYF. For the CDR3, the DNA is TGTGCCAGCAGCTTATCGGCTATAGCCAAAAACATTCAGTACTTC. This rearrangement joins TRBV7-9 to TRBJ2-4; D remains ambiguous. V gave up 2 bases and J gave up 0 bases, with 8 bases separating them. This CDR3 is 15 amino acids long. Per germline, CDR1 SEHNR and CDR2 FQNEAQ (reference sequence).

The CDR3 sequence is CASSYAGHGREKLFF. In DNA, the CDR3 is TGTGCCAGCAGTTACGCGGGACACGGAAGAGAAAAACTGTTTTTT. The chain is built from TRBV6-5 and TRBJ1-4; weak D call: TRBD1 (6 bases). V lost 2 bases and J lost 8, with 15 bases in between. This CDR3 has 15 amino acids. Per the germline V gene, CDR1 is MNHEY and CDR2 is SVGAGI.

This clone showed up just a few times. V is TRBV18 and J is TRBJ1-3, with unresolved D. The CDR3 spans 18 residues. Germline V gene lookup returns CDR1 KGHSH and CDR2 LQKENI. V shed 1 base and J shed 0 bases, with 16 bases lying between them. The CDR3 nucleotides read TGTGCCAGCTCACCACGATTGGAACGACGGTACTCTGGAAACACCATATATTTT. It specifies CASSPRLERRYSGNTIYF.

The chain has TRBV6-6 and TRBJ1-2; D gene unclear. Trimming left V 5 bases short and J 4 bases short, with 23 bases between. Germline V gene sequence: CDR1 MNHNY, CDR2 SVGAGI (reference sequence). The CDR3 contains 17 residues. CDR3 residues: CASSQVGSSSFSYGYTF. The CDR3 DNA follows: TGTGCCAGCAGTCAGGTCGGGTCATCTTCATTCTCCTATGGCTACACCTTC.

The V gene is TRBV10-3, the J gene TRBJ2-3; either TRBD1 or TRBD2 may fit D (5 bases each). Germline V lookup: CDR1 ENHRY, CDR2 SYGVKD. V lost 6 bases and J 3 bases, leaving 16 bases between the germline ends. This CDR3 has 15 amino acids. CDR3 residues: CAISRDGAKTDTQYF. The CDR3 DNA reads TGTGCCATCAGCCGGGACGGGGCTAAGACAGATACGCAGTATTTT.

The chain has TRBV2 and TRBJ1-5; D remains ambiguous. The CDR3 consists of 14 residues. Between the trimmed V and J ends, which lost 4 bases and 4 bases, there was a span of 11 bases. Germline V gene data show CDR1 as SNHLY and CDR2 as FYNNEI. The CDR3 DNA is TGTGCCAGCAGTGCCCCCCCCCGGAATCAGCCCCAGCATTTT. It is translated as CASSAPPRNQPQHF.

The chain couples TRBV19 to TRBJ1-4; TRBD1 aligns across 9 bases. The CDR3 contains 15 residues. The V segment lost 6 bases and the J segment 5 bases; nucleotides outside the gene matches: 7. From germline, CDR1 is LNHDA and CDR2 SQIVND (reference sequence). As DNA, the CDR3 is TGTGCCAGTAGGAAAGGACAGGGGAGGAATGAAAAACTGTTTTTT. Protein: CASRKGQGRNEKLFF.

This rearrangement joins TRBV19 to TRBJ1-1, with D perhaps matching TRBD1 (5 bases). The CDR3 is 17 residues long. The germline gives CDR1 LNHDA, CDR2 SQIVND (reference sequence). The V gene lost 3 bases and the J gene lost 1 base, with 18 bases spanning the gap. CDR3 DNA sequence: TGTGCCAGTAGTATGGTTCTTTGGGACCCCCGGAACACTGAAGCTTTCTTT. It encodes CASSMVLWDPRNTEAFF. The variable domain in full, completed from reference TRBV19 and TRBJ1-1, reads DGGITQSPKYLFRKEGQNVTLSCEQNLNHDAMYWYRQDPGQGLRLIYYSQIVNDFQKGDIAEGYSVSREKKESFPLTVTSAQKNPTAFYLCASSMVLWDPRNTEAFFGQGTRLTVV.

The J gene is TRBJ2-7, the V gene TRBV13; 7 bases map to TRBD1. This CDR3 spans 14 amino acids. Germline values: CDR1 PRHDT, CDR2 FYEKMQ (reference sequence). Trimming cost V 5 bases and J 5 bases; bases outside gene matches: 9. The CDR3 DNA sequence: TGTGCCAGCAGCCCCGAGACAGGGTACCACGAGCAGTACTTC. Amino acids: CASSPETGYHEQYF.

The CDR3 bases are TGTGCCAGCAGCCAAGTAGGTCGCGGGGAGACCCAGTACTTC. It specifies CASSQVGRGETQYF. The V and J genes are TRBV3-1 (or the pseudogene TRBV3-2) and TRBJ2-5, with D perhaps TRBD2 (5 bases). V was trimmed by 1 base and J by 5 bases, leaving 11 bases between them. This CDR3 contains 14 residues. Germline CDR1 reads LGHDT; CDR2 reads YNNKEL (reference sequence).

The chain links TRBV28 to TRBJ2-7; 8 bases line up with TRBD2. Trimming cost V 6 bases and J 2 bases; bases outside gene matches: 6. This CDR3 is built from 14 residues. Germline-derived CDR1 and CDR2 are MDHEN and SYDVKM. CDR3 residues: CASSPAGATYEQYF. DNA of the CDR3: TGTGCCAGCAGCCCAGCGGGAGCTACCTACGAGCAGTACTTC.

The chain has TRBV6-6 and TRBJ2-2, with a weak D call TRBD2 (5 bases). Trimming shortened V by 7 bases and J by 0 bases, and 9 bases separated the two germline ends. This CDR3 has 14 residues. CDR1 and CDR2 from the germline V gene are MNHNY and SVGAGI (reference sequence). The CDR3 coding sequence is TGTGCCAGCATAGGACTTTCGAACACCGGGGAGCTGTTTTTT. Encoded protein: CASIGLSNTGELFF.

The V call is TRBV7-9, the J call TRBJ1-2, with D possibly being TRBD1 (5 bases). Trimming cost V 4 bases and J 8 bases, with 11 bases left between them. The CDR3 is 12 amino acids. Germline V gene data show CDR1 as SEHNR and CDR2 as FQNEAQ (reference sequence). CDR3: CASSWDRLGYTF. CDR3 DNA sequence: TGTGCCAGCAGCTGGGACCGCCTCGGCTACACCTTC.

The chain uses TRBV5-8 and TRBJ2-1, with TRBD2 identical over 13 bases. The V segment lost 1 base and the J segment 10 bases; nucleotides outside the gene matches: 11. This CDR3 spans 17 amino acids. CDR1 and CDR2 (germline): SGHTS, YDEGEE. This CDR3 reads CASSLNRTSGSKREQFF. The CDR3 nucleotides read TGTGCCAGCAGCTTGAACCGGACTAGCGGGAGTAAGAGGGAGCAGTTCTTC.